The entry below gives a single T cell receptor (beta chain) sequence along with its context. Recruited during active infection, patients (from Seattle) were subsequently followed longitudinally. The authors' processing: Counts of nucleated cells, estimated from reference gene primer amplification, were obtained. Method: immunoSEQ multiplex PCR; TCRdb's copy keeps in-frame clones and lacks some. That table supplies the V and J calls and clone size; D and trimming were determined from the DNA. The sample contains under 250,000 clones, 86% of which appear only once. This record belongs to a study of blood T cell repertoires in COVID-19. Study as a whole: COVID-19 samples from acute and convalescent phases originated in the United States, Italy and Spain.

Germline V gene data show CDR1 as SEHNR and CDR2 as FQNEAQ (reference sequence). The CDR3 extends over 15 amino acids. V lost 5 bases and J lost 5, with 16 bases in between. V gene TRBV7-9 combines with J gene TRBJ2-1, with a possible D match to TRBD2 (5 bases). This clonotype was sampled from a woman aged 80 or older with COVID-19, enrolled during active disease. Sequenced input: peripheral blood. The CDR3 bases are TGTGCCAGCAGCCTGCCAGCGCGGGCGAACAATGAGCAGTTCTTC. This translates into CASSLPARANNEQFF.